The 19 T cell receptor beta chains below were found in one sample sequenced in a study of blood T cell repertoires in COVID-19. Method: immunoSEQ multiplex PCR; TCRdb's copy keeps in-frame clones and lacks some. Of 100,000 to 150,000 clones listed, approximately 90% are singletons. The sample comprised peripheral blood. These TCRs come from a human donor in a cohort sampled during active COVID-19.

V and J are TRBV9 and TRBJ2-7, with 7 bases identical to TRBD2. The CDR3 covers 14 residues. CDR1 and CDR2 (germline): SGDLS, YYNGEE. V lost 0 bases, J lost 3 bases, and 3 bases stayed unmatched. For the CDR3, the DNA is TGTGCCAGCAGCGTAGCGGCGGGAGTCTACGAGCAGTACTTC. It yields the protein CASSVAAGVYEQYF.

The CDR3 protein is CASSWRQGSGNEQFF. DNA of the CDR3: TGTGCCAGCAGCTGGAGACAGGGAAGCGGTAATGAGCAGTTCTTC. This chain links TRBV13 with TRBJ2-1; TRBD1 matches at 7 bases. The CDR3 extends over 15 amino acids. From germline, CDR1 is PRHDT and CDR2 FYEKMQ (reference sequence). V was clipped by 4 bases and J by 7 bases; unmatched bases: 10.

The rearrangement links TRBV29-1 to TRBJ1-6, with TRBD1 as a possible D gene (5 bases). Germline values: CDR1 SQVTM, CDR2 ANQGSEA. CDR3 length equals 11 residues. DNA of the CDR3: TGCAGTGACAGTGGATATTCACCCCTCCACTTT. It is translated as CSDSGYSPLHF.

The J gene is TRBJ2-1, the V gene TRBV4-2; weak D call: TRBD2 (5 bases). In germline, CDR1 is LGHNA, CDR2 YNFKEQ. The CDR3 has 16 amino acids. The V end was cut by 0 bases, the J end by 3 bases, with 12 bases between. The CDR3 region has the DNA TGTGCCAGCAGCCAAGATCAGAGGGCGGACTACAATGAGCAGTTCTTC. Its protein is CASSQDQRADYNEQFF.

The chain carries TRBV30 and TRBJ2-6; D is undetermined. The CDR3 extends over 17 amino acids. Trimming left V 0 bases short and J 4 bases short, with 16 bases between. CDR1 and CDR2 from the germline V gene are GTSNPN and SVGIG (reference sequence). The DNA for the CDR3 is TGTGCCTGGAGTGTACTTTCGAGGCTAGGAGGGGCCAACGTCCTGACTTTC. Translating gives CAWSVLSRLGGANVLTF.

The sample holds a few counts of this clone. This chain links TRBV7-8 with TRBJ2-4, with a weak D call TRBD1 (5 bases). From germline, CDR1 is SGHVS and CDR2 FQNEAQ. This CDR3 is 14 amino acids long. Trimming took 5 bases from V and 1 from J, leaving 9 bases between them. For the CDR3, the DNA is TGTGCCAGCAGCCCGACAGACGCCAAAAACATTCAGTACTTC. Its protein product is CASSPTDAKNIQYF.

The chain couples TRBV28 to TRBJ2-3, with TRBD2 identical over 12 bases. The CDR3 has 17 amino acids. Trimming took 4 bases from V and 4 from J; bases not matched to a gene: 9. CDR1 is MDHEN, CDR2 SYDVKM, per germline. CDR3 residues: CASSSPWTSGTPDTQYF. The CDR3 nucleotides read TGTGCCAGCAGTTCACCCTGGACTAGCGGGACCCCAGATACGCAGTATTTT.

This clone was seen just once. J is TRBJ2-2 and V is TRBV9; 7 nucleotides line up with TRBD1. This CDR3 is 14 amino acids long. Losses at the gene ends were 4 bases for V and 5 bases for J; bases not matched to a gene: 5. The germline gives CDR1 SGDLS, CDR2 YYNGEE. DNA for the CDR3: TGTGCCAGCAGCCCGGACAGGCCGACCGGGGAGCTGTTTTTT. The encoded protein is CASSPDRPTGELFF.

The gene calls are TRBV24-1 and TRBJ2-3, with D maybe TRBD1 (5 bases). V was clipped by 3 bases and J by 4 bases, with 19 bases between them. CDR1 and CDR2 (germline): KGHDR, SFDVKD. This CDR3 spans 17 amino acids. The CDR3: CATSDAPGYPGADTQYF. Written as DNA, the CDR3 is TGTGCCACCAGTGATGCCCCAGGGTACCCTGGGGCAGATACGCAGTATTTT.

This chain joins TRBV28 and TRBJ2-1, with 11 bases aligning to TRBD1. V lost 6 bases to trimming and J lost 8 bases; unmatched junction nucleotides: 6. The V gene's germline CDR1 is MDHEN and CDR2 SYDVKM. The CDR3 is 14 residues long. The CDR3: CASSVGTGGYEQFF. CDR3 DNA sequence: TGTGCCAGCAGCGTCGGGACAGGGGGGTATGAGCAGTTCTTC.

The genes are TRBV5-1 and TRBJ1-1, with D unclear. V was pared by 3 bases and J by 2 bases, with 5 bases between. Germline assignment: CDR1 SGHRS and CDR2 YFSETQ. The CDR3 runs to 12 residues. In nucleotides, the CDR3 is TGCGCCAGCAGCTCAGGTAACACTGAAGCTTTCTTT. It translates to CASSSGNTEAFF.

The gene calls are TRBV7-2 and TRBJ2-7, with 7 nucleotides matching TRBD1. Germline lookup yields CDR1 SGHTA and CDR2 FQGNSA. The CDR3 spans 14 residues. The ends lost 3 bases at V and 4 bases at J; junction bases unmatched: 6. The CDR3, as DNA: TGTGCCAGCAGCTTTACAGGGGCGGGTTACGAGCAGTACTTC. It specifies CASSFTGAGYEQYF.

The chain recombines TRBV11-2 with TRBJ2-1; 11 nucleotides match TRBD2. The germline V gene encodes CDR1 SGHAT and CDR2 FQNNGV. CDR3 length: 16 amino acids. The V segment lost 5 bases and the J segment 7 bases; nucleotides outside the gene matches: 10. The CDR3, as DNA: TGTGCCAGCAGCCCTCGACTAGCGGGAACTGGGAATGAGCAGTTCTTC. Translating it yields CASSPRLAGTGNEQFF.

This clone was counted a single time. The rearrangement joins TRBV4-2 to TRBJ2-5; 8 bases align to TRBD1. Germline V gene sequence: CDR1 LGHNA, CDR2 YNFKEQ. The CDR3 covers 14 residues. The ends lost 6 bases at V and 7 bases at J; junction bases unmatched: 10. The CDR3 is CASSLGQGFSTQYF. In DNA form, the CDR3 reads TGTGCCAGCAGTCTCGGACAGGGTTTTTCGACCCAGTACTTC.

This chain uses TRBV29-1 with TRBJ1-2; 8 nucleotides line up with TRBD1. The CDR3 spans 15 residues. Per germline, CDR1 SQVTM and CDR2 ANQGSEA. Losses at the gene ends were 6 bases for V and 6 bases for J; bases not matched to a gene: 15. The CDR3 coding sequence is TGCAGCGTAACCGGGACAGGCCAGGGAGAGGATGGCTACACCTTC. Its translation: CSVTGTGQGEDGYTF. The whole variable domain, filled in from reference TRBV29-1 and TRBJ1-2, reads SAVISQKPSRDICQRGTSLTIQCQVDSQVTMMFWYRQQPGQSLTLIATANQGSEATYESGFVIDKFPISRPNLTFSTLTVSNMSPEDSSIYLCSVTGTGQGEDGYTFGSGTRLTVV.

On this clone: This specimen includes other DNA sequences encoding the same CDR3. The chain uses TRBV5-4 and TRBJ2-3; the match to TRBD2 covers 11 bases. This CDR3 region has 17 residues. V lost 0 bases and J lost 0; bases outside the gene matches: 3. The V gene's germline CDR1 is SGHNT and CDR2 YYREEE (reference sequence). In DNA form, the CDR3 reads TGTGCCAGCAGCTTGGCTAGCGGGAGGCCCAGCACAGATACGCAGTATTTT. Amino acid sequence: CASSLASGRPSTDTQYF.

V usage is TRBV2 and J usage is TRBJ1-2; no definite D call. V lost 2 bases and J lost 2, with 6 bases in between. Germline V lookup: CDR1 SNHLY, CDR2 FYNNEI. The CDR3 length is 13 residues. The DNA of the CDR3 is TGTGCCAGCAGTGAAACAGAGAACTATGGCTACACCTTC. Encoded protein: CASSETENYGYTF. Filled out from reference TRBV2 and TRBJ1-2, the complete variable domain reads EPEVTQTPSHQVTQMGQEVILRCVPISNHLYFYWYRQILGQKVEFLVSFYNNEISEKSEIFDDQFSVERPDGSNFTLKIRSTKLEDSAMYFCASSETENYGYTFGSGTRLTVV.

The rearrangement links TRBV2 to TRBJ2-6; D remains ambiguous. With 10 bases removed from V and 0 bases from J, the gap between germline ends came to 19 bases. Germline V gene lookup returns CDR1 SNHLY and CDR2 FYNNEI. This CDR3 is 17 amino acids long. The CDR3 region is CAITPGRSSSGANVLTF. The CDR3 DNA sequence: TGTGCCATTACCCCCGGCAGGTCGAGCTCTGGGGCCAACGTCCTGACTTTC.

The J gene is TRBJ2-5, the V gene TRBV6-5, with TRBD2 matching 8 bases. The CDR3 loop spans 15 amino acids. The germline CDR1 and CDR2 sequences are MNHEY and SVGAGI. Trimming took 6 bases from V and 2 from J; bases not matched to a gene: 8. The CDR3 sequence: CASSTNLAGQETQYF. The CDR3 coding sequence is TGTGCCAGCAGCACGAATTTAGCGGGACAAGAGACCCAGTACTTC.